This T cell receptor beta chain was recorded in a study of response to subunit inactivated influenza vaccine. Overall study findings and caveats: After each seasonal influenza vaccination, few new T cells are recruited, the authors suggested.

The CDR3 runs 13 residues. Germline CDR1 reads MNHEY; CDR2 reads SVGAGI. Trimming took 3 bases from V and 7 from J, leaving 12 bases between them. In the case of this clonotype: The antigen is not known.

TCRdb independently ran MiXCR on the RT-PCR reads; one entry per CDR3 protein. The data contain about 480,000 distinct CDR3 sequences, approximately 11% of them singletons. Sequenced here: PBMCs from blood, sampled 45 days after vaccination. This TCR was sampled from a man aged 50 or older who received an inactivated influenza vaccine. The V gene is TRBV6-5, the J gene TRBJ1-1; D remains ambiguous. The CDR3 loop reads CASSYLEGHEAFF. The CDR3 region has the DNA TGTGCCAGCAGTTATCTTGAAGGGCATGAAGCTTTCTTT.